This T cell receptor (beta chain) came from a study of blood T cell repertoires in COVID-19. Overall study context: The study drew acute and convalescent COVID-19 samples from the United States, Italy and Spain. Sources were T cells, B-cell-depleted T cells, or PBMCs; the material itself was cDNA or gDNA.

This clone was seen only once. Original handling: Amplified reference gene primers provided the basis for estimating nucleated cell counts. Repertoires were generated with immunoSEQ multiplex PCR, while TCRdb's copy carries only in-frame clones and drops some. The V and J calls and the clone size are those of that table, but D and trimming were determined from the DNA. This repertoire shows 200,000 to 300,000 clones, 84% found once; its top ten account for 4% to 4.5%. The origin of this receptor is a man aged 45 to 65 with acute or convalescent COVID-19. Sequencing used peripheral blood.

The chain's CDR3 is CASSLGYGDAQPQHF. CDR3 in DNA: TGCGCCAGCAGCTTGGGTTACGGGGATGCTCAGCCCCAGCATTTT. The gene calls are TRBV5-1 and TRBJ1-5; D uncertain. The CDR3 covers 15 residues. The germline V and J ends were trimmed by 0 bases and 6 bases, with 13 bases remaining between them. CDR1 and CDR2 (germline): SGHRS, YFSETQ. Full variable domain (rest looked up from reference TRBV5-1 and TRBJ1-5): KAGVTQTPRYLIKTRGQQVTLSCSPISGHRSVSWYQQTPGQGLQFLFEYFSETQRNKGNFPGRFSGRQFSNSRSEMNVSTLELGDSALYLCASSLGYGDAQPQHFGDGTRLSIL.